This T cell receptor (beta chain) was captured in a study of T cells after yellow fever vaccination. Study-level results: One caveat is that FACS-sorted repertoires could contain abundant clonotypes contaminating from the bulk population. A weaker but faster secondary response was observed, peaking on day 5 versus 15. Clones that expanded after primary vaccination mostly reappeared after the booster (roughly 95% CD4, 70% to 90% CD8).

The CDR3 covers 15 residues. V was pared by 0 bases and J by 1 base, with 10 bases between. CDR1 is SGHDT, CDR2 YYEEEE, per germline. TCRdb processed the 5' RACE reads anew with MiXCR; each CDR3 protein has one entry. The data show about 320,000 distinct CDR3 sequences, 4% to 5.5% seen once. This clonotype occurred a few times. Its antigen is not known. The chain is built from TRBV5-6 and TRBJ2-5, with no clear D. The receptor's source is a man aged 18 to 29 who received the YFV17D yellow fever vaccine. Specimen: PBMCs, collected 15 days after the yellow fever booster vaccination. The CDR3 nucleotides are TGTGCCAGCAGCTTGGAACATCTGCCCCAAGAGACCCAGTACTTC. This sequence encodes CASSLEHLPQETQYF.